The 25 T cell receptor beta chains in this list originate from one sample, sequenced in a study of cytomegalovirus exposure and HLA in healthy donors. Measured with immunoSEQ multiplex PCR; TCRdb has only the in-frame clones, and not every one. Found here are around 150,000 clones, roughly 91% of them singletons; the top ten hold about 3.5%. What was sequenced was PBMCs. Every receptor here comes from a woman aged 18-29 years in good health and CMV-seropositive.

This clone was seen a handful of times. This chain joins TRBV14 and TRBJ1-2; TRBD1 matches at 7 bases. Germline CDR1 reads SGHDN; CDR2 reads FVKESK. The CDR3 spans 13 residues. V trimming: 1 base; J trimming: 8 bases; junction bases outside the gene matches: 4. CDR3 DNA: TGTGCCAGCAGCCAAGGACAGGGATTAGGCTACACCTTC. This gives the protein CASSQGQGLGYTF.

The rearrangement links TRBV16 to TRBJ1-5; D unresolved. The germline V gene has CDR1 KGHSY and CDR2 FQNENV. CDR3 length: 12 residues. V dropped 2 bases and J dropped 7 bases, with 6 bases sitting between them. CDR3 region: CASSQAGQPQHF. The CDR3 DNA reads TGTGCCAGCAGCCAAGCGGGCCAGCCCCAGCATTTT.

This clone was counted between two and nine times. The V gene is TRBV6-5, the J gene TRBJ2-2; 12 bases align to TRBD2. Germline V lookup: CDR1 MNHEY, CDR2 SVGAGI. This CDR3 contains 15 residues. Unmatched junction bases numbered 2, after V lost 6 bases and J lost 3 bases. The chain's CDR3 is CASSGTSGYTGELFF. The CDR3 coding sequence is TGTGCCAGCAGCGGGACTAGCGGGTACACCGGGGAGCTGTTTTTT.

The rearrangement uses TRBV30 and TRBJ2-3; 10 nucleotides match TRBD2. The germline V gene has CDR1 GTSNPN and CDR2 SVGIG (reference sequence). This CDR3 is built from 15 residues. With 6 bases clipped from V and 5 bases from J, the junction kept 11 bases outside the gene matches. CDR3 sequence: CACQRLAGVGDTQYF. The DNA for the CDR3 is TGTGCCTGCCAGCGCCTAGCGGGAGTAGGAGATACGCAGTATTTT.

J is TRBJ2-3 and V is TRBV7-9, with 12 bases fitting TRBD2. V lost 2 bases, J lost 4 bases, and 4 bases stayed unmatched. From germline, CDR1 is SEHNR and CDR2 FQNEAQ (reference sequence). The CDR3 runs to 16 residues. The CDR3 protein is CASSLRLAGAADTQYF. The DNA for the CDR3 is TGTGCCAGCAGCTTACGACTAGCGGGAGCGGCAGATACGCAGTATTTT.

The CDR3 DNA sequence: TGTGCCAGCAAAGGGACAGCGAACACTGAAGCTTTCTTT. It codes for CASKGTANTEAFF. The rearrangement joins TRBV6-1 to TRBJ1-1; 7 bases match TRBD1. Germline V gives CDR1 MNHNS, CDR2 SASEGT. This CDR3 is built from 13 residues. The V and J ends lost 7 bases and 1 base, in that order; junction bases with no gene match: 3.

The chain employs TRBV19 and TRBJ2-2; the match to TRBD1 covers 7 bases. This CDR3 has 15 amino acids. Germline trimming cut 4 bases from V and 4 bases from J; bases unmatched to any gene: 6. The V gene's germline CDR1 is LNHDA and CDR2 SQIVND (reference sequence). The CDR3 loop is CASSSEGAATGELFF. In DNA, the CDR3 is TGTGCCAGTAGTAGTGAGGGGGCGGCCACCGGGGAGCTGTTTTTT.

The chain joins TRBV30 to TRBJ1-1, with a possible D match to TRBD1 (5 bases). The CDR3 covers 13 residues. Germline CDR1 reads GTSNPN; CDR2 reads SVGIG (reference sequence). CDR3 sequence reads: CAGLTKKNTEAFF. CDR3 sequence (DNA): TGTGCGGGGCTAACTAAGAAGAACACTGAAGCTTTCTTT.

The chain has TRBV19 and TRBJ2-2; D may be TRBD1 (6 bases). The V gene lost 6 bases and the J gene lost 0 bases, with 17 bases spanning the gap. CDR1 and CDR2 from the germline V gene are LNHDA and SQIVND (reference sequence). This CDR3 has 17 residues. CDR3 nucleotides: TGTGCCAGTAGCCAGGGGCCCGGGACACCGAACACCGGGGAGCTGTTTTTT. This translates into CASSQGPGTPNTGELFF.

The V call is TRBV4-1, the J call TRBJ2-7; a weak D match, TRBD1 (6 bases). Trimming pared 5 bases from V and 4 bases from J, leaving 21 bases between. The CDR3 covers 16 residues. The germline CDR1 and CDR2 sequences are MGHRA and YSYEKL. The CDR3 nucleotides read TGCGCCAGCAGCACCTCAGGACAGTCGGGGCGTTACGAGCAGTACTTC. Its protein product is CASSTSGQSGRYEQYF.

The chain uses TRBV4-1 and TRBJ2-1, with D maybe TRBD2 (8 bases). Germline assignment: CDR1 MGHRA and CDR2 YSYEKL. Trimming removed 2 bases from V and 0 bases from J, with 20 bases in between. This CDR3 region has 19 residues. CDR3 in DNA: TGCGCCAGCAGCCAAAGGAGGAGTAGCGGGGACAGCTCCTACAATGAGCAGTTCTTC. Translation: CASSQRRSSGDSSYNEQFF.

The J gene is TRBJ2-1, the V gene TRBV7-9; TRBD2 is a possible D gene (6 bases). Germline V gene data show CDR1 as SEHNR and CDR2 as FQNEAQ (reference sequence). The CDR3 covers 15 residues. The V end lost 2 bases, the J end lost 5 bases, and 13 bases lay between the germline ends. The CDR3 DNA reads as TGTGCCAGCAGCTTACTAGCGCCTAAGCACAATGAGCAGTTCTTC. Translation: CASSLLAPKHNEQFF.

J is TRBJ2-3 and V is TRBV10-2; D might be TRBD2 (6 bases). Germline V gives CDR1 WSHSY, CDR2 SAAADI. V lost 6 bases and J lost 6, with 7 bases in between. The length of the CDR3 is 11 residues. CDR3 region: CASRGGDTQYF. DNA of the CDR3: TGCGCCAGCAGGGGAGGTGATACGCAGTATTTT.

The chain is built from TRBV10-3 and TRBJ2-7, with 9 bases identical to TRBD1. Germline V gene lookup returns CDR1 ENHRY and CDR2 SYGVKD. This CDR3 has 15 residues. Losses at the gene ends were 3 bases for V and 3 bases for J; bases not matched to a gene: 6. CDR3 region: CAISEWGQGDYEQYF. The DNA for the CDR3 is TGTGCCATCAGTGAATGGGGACAGGGAGACTACGAGCAGTACTTC.

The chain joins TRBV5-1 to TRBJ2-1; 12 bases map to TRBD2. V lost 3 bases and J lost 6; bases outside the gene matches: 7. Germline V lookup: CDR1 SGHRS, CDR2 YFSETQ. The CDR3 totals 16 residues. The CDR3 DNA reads TGCGCCAGCAGCTCTGGACTAGCGGGAACGGGCAATGAGCAGTTCTTC. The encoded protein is CASSSGLAGTGNEQFF.

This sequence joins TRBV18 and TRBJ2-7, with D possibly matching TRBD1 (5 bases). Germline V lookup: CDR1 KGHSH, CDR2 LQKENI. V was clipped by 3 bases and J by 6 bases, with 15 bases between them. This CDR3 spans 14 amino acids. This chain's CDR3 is CASSPGSSGSEQYF. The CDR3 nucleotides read TGTGCCAGCTCACCGGGTAGTTCAGGGTCCGAGCAGTACTTC. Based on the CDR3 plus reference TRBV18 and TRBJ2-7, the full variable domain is NAGVMQNPRHLVRRRGQEARLRCSPMKGHSHVYWYRQLPEEGLKFMVYLQKENIIDESGMPKERFSAEFPKEGPSILRIQQVVRGDSAAYFCASSPGSSGSEQYFGPGTRLTVT.

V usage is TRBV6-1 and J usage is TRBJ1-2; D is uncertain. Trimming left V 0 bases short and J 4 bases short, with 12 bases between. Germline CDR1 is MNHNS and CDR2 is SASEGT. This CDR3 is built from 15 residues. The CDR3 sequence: CASSEAFKGAYGYTF. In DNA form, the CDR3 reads TGTGCCAGCAGTGAAGCGTTTAAGGGAGCCTATGGCTACACCTTC.

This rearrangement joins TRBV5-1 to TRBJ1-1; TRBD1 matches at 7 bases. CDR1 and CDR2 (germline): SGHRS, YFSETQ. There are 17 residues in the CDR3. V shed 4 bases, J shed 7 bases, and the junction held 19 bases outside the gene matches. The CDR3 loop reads CASSQIISPDRENEAFF. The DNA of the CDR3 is TGCGCCAGCAGCCAAATAATTTCACCCGACAGGGAGAATGAAGCTTTCTTT.

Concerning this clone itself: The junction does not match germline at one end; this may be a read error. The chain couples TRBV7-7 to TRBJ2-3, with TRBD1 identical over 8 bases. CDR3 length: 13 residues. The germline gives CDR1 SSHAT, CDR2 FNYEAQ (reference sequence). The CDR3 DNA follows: TGTGCTAGCAGCTTGGGACAGGATAATACGCAGTATTTT. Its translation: CASSLGQDNTQYF.

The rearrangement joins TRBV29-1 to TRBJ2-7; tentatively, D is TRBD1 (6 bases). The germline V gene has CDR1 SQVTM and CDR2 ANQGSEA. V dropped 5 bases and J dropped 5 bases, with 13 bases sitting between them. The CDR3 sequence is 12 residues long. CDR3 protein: CSVSQGMNEQYF. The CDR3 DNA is TGCAGCGTTTCACAGGGTATGAACGAGCAGTACTTC.

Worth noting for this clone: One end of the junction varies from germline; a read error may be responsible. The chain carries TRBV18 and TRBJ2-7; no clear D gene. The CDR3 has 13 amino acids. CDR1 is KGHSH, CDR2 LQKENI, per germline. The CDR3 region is CASSPGPSNEQYF. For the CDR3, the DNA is TGTGCCAGCTCCCCAGGCCCCTCCAACGAGCAGTACTTC. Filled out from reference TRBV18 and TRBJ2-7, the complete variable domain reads NAGVMQNPRHLVRRRGQEARLRCSPMKGHSHVYWYRQLPEEGLKFMVYLQKENIIDESGMPKERFSAEFPKEGPSILRIQQVVRGDSAAYFCASSPGPSNEQYFGPGTRLTVT.

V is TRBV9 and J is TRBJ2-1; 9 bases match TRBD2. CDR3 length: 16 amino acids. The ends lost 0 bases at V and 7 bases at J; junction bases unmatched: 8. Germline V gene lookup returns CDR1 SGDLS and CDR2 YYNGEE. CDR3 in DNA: TGTGCCAGCAGCGTAGAGGGGCGGGAGGGCCTGAATGAGCAGTTCTTC. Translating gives CASSVEGREGLNEQFF.

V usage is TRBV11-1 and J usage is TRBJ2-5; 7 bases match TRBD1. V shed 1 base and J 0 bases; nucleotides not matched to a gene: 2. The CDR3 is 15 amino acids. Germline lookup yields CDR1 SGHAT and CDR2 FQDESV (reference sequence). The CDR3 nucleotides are TGTGCCAGCAGCTTAGAGGGACAGTACCAAGAGACCCAGTACTTC. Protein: CASSLEGQYQETQYF.

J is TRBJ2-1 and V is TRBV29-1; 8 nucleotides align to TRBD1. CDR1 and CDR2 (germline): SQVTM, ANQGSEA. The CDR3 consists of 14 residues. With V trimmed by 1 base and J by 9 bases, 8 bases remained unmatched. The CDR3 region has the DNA TGCAGCGTTGAAGTGGGGCAGGGGGCGGGTGAGCAGTTCTTC. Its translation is CSVEVGQGAGEQFF.

The CDR3 spells CASSNRTGGETQYF. DNA for the CDR3: TGTGCCAGCAGTAACCGGACAGGGGGGGAGACCCAGTACTTC. The chain combines TRBV28 with TRBJ2-5; 10 nucleotides match TRBD1. Germline V CDR1 and CDR2: MDHEN, SYDVKM. The CDR3 length is 14 residues. V gave up 5 bases and J gave up 5 bases; unmatched junction bases: 5.